Following are 18 T cell receptor beta chains from one sample sequenced in a study of PD-1 blockade in classical Hodgkin lymphoma. Each patient's relapse followed autologous stem cell transplantation, and brentuximab vedotin exposure varied. The assay was immunoSEQ multiplex PCR, and TCRdb's table has in-frame clones only and misses some. The sample holds more than 15,000 clones, roughly 85% seen once. Source: peripheral blood mononuclear cells (PBMCs), taken before the second cycle of nivolumab. These receptors were collected from a human donor with classical Hodgkin lymphoma.

V gene TRBV5-1 combines with J gene TRBJ1-1, with TRBD1 matching 7 bases. V was pared by 0 bases and J by 1 base, with 3 bases of the junction left unmatched. The CDR3 loop spans 15 amino acids. Germline V gene lookup returns CDR1 SGHRS and CDR2 YFSETQ. Here the CDR3 reads CASSLVQGPNTEAFF. The CDR3 coding sequence is TGCGCCAGCAGCTTGGTACAGGGGCCGAACACTGAAGCTTTCTTT.

The chain is built from TRBV7-9 and TRBJ2-5, with 8 bases matching TRBD1. Germline-derived CDR1 and CDR2 are SEHNR and FQNEAQ (reference sequence). V shed 5 bases, J shed 2 bases, and the junction held 4 bases outside the gene matches. The CDR3 totals 14 residues. CDR3 residues: CASSLGQGQETQYF. CDR3 coding DNA: TGTGCCAGCAGCCTCGGACAGGGTCAAGAGACCCAGTACTTC.

V gene TRBV5-1 combines with J gene TRBJ2-3; TRBD1 matches 8 bases. Germline CDR1 reads SGHRS; CDR2 reads YFSETQ. The junction had 8 bases not matched to a gene; V was cut back by 4 bases and J by 1 base. The CDR3 loop spans 16 amino acids. The CDR3 region has the DNA TGCGCCAGCAGCGCACAGGGGGTCTCGGGCACAGATACGCAGTATTTT. Translating it yields CASSAQGVSGTDTQYF.

This clone was found once. The chain has TRBV5-1 and TRBJ1-4; no firm D call. CDR3 size: 14 residues. CDR1 and CDR2 (germline): SGHRS, YFSETQ. Trimming took 2 bases from V and 7 from J, leaving 12 bases between them. Here the CDR3 DNA reads TGCGCCAGCAGCTTAGGTAGAGGCCCTGAAAAACTGTTTTTT. It specifies CASSLGRGPEKLFF.

The J gene is TRBJ1-1, the V gene TRBV5-1, with TRBD1 matching 8 bases. V lost 2 bases to trimming and J lost 7 bases; unmatched junction nucleotides: 10. The CDR3 loop spans 15 amino acids. CDR1 and CDR2 (germline): SGHRS, YFSETQ. The DNA of the CDR3 is TGCGCCAGCAGCTTAATGACGGCAGGGGGCGGTGAAGCTTTCTTT. It codes for CASSLMTAGGGEAFF.

This sequence joins TRBV5-1 and TRBJ2-2; 12 nucleotides line up with TRBD2. This CDR3 is 16 amino acids long. CDR1 is SGHRS, CDR2 YFSETQ, per germline. V lost 6 bases to trimming and J lost 2 bases; unmatched junction nucleotides: 5. CDR3 protein: CASKPSGGANTGELFF. The CDR3 DNA sequence: TGCGCCAGCAAGCCTAGCGGGGGGGCCAACACCGGGGAGCTGTTTTTT.

This clone was detected only once. The rearrangement uses TRBV9 and TRBJ2-5; D gene unclear. Looked up from germline, CDR1 is SGDLS and CDR2 is YYNGEE. The CDR3 sequence is 14 residues long. The V and J ends lost 0 bases and 5 bases respectively, with 11 bases between them. Here the CDR3 DNA reads TGTGCCAGCAGCGTAGCTCAGGTCGGTGAGACCCAGTACTTC. It is translated as CASSVAQVGETQYF.

This chain connects TRBV18 to TRBJ1-4; D call uncertain. This CDR3 has 13 residues. Germline V CDR1 and CDR2: KGHSH, LQKENI. V was cut by 4 bases and J by 4 bases, with 7 bases left in between. In DNA, the CDR3 is TGTGCCAGCTCACGGGAGTATAATGAAAAACTGTTTTTT. This encodes CASSREYNEKLFF.

The V and J genes are TRBV23-1 and TRBJ1-5; no clear D gene. TRBV23-1 is treated as an ORF (open reading frame) with a function not yet certain. V lost 0 bases, J lost 0 bases, and 15 bases lay in between. The CDR3 length is 18 residues. CDR3 in amino acids: CASSQSEVDQTSNQPQHF. Here the CDR3 DNA reads TGCGCCAGCAGTCAATCGGAGGTCGATCAAACTAGCAATCAGCCCCAGCATTTT.

The V gene is TRBV5-1, the J gene TRBJ2-2; maybe TRBD1 (6 bases). Trimming stripped 4 bases from V and 7 bases from J, with 14 bases between. Germline assignment: CDR1 SGHRS and CDR2 YFSETQ. This CDR3 is built from 14 residues. CDR3 DNA sequence: TGCGCCAGCAGCGGGGGCCTTATCAGCGGGGAGCTGTTTTTT. The encoded protein is CASSGGLISGELFF.

CDR3 bases: TGTGCCAGCAGCCCCGGGACAGGCGAAGGCTACACCTTC. Translation: CASSPGTGEGYTF. This chain uses TRBV7-9 with TRBJ1-2, with TRBD1 matching over 8 bases. V lost 5 bases and J lost 8; bases outside the gene matches: 7. CDR3 length: 13 residues. The germline gives CDR1 SEHNR, CDR2 FQNEAQ (reference sequence). Based on the CDR3 plus reference TRBV7-9 and TRBJ1-2, the full variable domain is DTGVSQNPRHKITKRGQNVTFRCDPISEHNRLYWYRQTLGQGPEFLTYFQNEAQLEKSRLLSDRFSAERPKGSFSTLEIQRTEQGDSAMYLCASSPGTGEGYTFGSGTRLTVV.

CDR3 bases: TGTGCCAGTAGTCACCGACTAGTAACTGACGAGCAGTACTTC. Protein product: CASSHRLVTDEQYF. The chain combines TRBV19 with TRBJ2-7; D is possibly TRBD2 (6 bases). Germline CDR1 is LNHDA and CDR2 is SQIVND (reference sequence). V was cut by 5 bases and J by 5 bases, with 16 bases left in between. The CDR3 is 14 amino acids.

The rearrangement links TRBV7-3 to TRBJ1-2; D possibly corresponds to TRBD1 (6 bases). The CDR3 contains 13 residues. CDR1 and CDR2 from the germline V gene are SGHTA and FQGTGA. The V and J ends lost 5 bases and 12 bases respectively, with 19 bases between them. CDR3 bases: TGTGCCAGCAGCCAACGGACAGCCTTGCCTGACACCTTC. This codes for CASSQRTALPDTF.

V gene TRBV6-4 combines with J gene TRBJ2-3; TRBD2 aligns across 9 bases. V lost 5 bases to trimming and J lost 3 bases; unmatched junction nucleotides: 3. The CDR3 extends over 14 amino acids. Germline loops: CDR1 MRHNA, CDR2 SNTAGT. In DNA form, the CDR3 reads TGTGCCAGCAGTCGGACTAGCGAAACAGATACGCAGTATTTT. Encoded protein: CASSRTSETDTQYF.

This sequence joins TRBV6-5 and TRBJ1-2, with 9 bases lining up with TRBD1. From germline, CDR1 is MNHEY and CDR2 SVGAGI. V lost 5 bases, J lost 3 bases, and 7 bases stayed unmatched. CDR3 size: 15 residues. The CDR3 protein is CASSATGGVDYGYTF. In DNA form, the CDR3 reads TGTGCCAGCAGTGCGACAGGGGGAGTTGACTATGGCTACACCTTC.

This clone was detected once. The V and J genes are TRBV6-5 and TRBJ2-1, with D tentatively TRBD1 (5 bases). CDR1 MNHEY and CDR2 SVGAGI come from the germline V gene. V dropped 6 bases and J dropped 8 bases, with 14 bases sitting between them. CDR3 length: 13 amino acids. The CDR3 sequence: CASRRTGNHEQFF. CDR3 bases: TGTGCCAGCAGACGAACAGGTAACCATGAGCAGTTCTTC.

The J gene is TRBJ2-3, the V gene TRBV30; 7 bases line up with TRBD2. With 0 bases clipped from V and 0 bases from J, the junction kept 6 bases outside the gene matches. CDR3 length: 16 amino acids. In germline, CDR1 is GTSNPN, CDR2 SVGIG (reference sequence). The CDR3 is CAWSVQWGGSTDTQYF. The CDR3 nucleotides read TGTGCCTGGAGTGTACAATGGGGGGGTAGCACAGATACGCAGTATTTT. Combining the CDR3 with reference TRBV30 and TRBJ2-3 gives the whole variable domain SQTIHQWPATLVQPVGSPLSLECTVEGTSNPNLYWYRQAAGRGLQLLFYSVGIGQISSEVPQNLSASRPQDRQFILSSKKLLLSDSGFYLCAWSVQWGGSTDTQYFGPGTRLTVL.

J is TRBJ2-7 and V is TRBV4-1; D perhaps matches TRBD1 (6 bases). The CDR3 totals 15 residues. The ends were cut back, 1 base at V and 4 bases at J, with 14 bases in the middle. Germline V gives CDR1 MGHRA, CDR2 YSYEKL. CDR3 region: CASSQGDRTPYEQYF. In DNA, the CDR3 is TGCGCCAGCAGCCAAGGAGACAGGACGCCGTACGAGCAGTACTTC.